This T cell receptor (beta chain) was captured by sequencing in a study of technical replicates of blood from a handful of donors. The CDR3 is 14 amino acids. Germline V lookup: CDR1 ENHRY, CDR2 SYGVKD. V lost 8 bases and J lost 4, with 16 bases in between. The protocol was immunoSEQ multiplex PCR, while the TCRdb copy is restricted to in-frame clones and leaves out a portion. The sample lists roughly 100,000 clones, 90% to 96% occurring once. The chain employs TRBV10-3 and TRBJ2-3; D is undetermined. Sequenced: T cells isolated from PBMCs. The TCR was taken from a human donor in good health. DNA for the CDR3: TGTGCCATCGGCTCGGCCCGACTGCCAGATACGCAGTATTTT. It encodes CAIGSARLPDTQYF.